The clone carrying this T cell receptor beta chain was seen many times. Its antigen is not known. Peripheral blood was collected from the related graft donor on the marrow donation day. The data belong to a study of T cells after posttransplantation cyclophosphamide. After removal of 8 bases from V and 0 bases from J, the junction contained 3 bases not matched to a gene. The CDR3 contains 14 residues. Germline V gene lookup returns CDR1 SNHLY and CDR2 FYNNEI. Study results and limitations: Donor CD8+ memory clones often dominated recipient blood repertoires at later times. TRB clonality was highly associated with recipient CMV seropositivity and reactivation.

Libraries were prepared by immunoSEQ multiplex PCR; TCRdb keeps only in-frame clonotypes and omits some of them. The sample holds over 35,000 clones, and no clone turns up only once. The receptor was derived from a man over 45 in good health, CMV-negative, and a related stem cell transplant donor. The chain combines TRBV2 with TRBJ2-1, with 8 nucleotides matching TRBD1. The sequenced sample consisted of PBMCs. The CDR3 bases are TGTGCCAGCCCTACAGGGGGCTCCTACAATGAGCAGTTCTTC. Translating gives CASPTGGSYNEQFF. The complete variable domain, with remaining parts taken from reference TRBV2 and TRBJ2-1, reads EPEVTQTPSHQVTQMGQEVILRCVPISNHLYFYWYRQILGQKVEFLVSFYNNEISEKSEIFDDQFSVERPDGSNFTLKIRSTKLEDSAMYFCASPTGGSYNEQFFGPGTRLTVL.